The clone carrying this T cell receptor beta chain was detected ten times or more. Antigen specificity is unknown. This sample is part of a study of T cells after posttransplantation cyclophosphamide. General observations from the study: Later blood repertoires were often dominated by clones from the donor CD8+ memory compartment. After PTCy, TRB diversity resembled that of CNI/methotrexate controls.

V lost 4 bases, J lost 0 bases, and 18 bases stayed unmatched. The CDR3 covers 22 residues. Germline V gene data show CDR1 as MDHEN and CDR2 as SYDVKM. The related graft donor's blood sample was taken on the day of bone marrow donation. Some clones are missing from TCRdb's copy, which holds only in-frame ones; the method was immunoSEQ multiplex PCR. The sample has tens of thousands of clones, none seen only once. The sample consisted of PBMCs. This clonotype originated in a man aged 50-59 years in good health, CMV-negative, and a related stem cell transplant donor. The chain carries TRBV28 and TRBJ2-7, with 16 bases aligning to TRBD2. The DNA for the CDR3 is TGTGCCAGCAGTTCGTCGGACTGGATGGGACTAGCGGGAGGGTTAAGCTCCTACGAGCAGTACTTC. Translation gives CASSSSDWMGLAGGLSSYEQYF.